The 21 T cell receptor beta chains below come from one sample, sequenced in a study of T cells in Graves' hyperthyroidism and ophthalmopathy (dated by TCRdb to between 2018 and 2020). The library relied on multiplex PCR. The instrument given in TCRdb is Illumina HiSeq 2000. Amplification of TCR beta CDR3 regions was carried out from RNA transcripts. For the first round of RT-PCR on the TCR CDR3, the HTBI primer set was used together with the Qiagen OneStep RT-PCR kit. Through fastp at Q25 and MiXCR, TCRdb rebuilt clones from the public reads, retaining in-frame beta chains. Rows with a matching CDR3 protein are joined into one entry that keeps the most common DNA and genes. The sample table lists fewer than 750,000 distinct CDR3 sequences, over 12% of them with a count of one. Approximately 4.2% of the sample lies in the top ten. The sequenced sample was blood. The receptor source for this set is a woman in her 40s with Graves' ophthalmopathy.

This clonotype has a count of ten or more. CDR3 DNA sequence: TGTGCCAGCAGTAATACTAGCGGGAGGCGGTCCTACGAGCAGTACTTC. Its translation is CASSNTSGRRSYEQYF. J is TRBJ2-7 and V is TRBV6-2 or TRBV6-3; 12 bases are a match to TRBD2. The CDR3 length is 16 residues. The ends lost 5 bases at V and 1 base at J; junction bases unmatched: 6. Germline values: CDR1 MNHEY, CDR2 SVGEGT.

There are many counts of this clonotype. The chain combines TRBV7-3 with TRBJ2-5, with D perhaps TRBD2 (6 bases). CDR1 and CDR2 from the germline V gene are SGHTA and FQGTGA. The length of the CDR3 is 15 residues. V was trimmed by 1 base and J by 2 bases, leaving 11 bases between them. The CDR3 nucleotides are TGTGCCAGCAGCTTAAACAAGGGGACTCAAGAGACCCAGTACTTC. As protein: CASSLNKGTQETQYF.

This clonotype was seen more than once but under ten times. This chain uses TRBV24-1 with TRBJ2-7; D call uncertain. The germline V and J ends were trimmed by 4 bases and 9 bases, with 15 bases remaining between them. The CDR3 has 13 amino acids. Per the germline V gene, CDR1 is KGHDR and CDR2 is SFDVKD. The CDR3 is CATSDGFSGGQYF. The CDR3 DNA reads as TGTGCCACCAGTGACGGTTTTAGTGGCGGGCAGTACTTC.

Many counts were recorded for this clonotype. The rearrangement joins TRBV28 to TRBJ2-5, with D unresolved. This CDR3 has 11 amino acids. V shed 7 bases and J shed 1 base, with 4 bases lying between them. From germline, CDR1 is MDHEN and CDR2 SYDVKM. The CDR3 is CASTFQETQYF. The CDR3, as DNA: TGTGCCAGCACCTTCCAAGAGACCCAGTACTTC. The variable domain in full, with the rest retrieved from reference TRBV28 and TRBJ2-5, is DVKVTQSSRYLVKRTGEKVFLECVQDMDHENMFWYRQDPGLGLRLIYFSYDVKMKEKGDIPEGYSVSREKKERFSLILESASTNQTSMYLCASTFQETQYFGPGTRLLVL.

This clonotype occurred many times. The CDR3 nucleotides are TGTGCCAGCAGCCCGGCCACCGGGGAGCTGTTTTTT. Translation: CASSPATGELFF. V is TRBV7-2 and J is TRBJ2-2, with D uncertain. V was clipped by 5 bases and J by 4 bases, with 5 bases between them. The CDR3 consists of 12 residues. From germline, CDR1 is SGHTA and CDR2 FQGNSA. Drawing the rest from reference TRBV7-2 and TRBJ2-2, the complete variable domain is GAGVSQSPSNKVTEKGKDVELRCDPISGHTALYWYRQSLGQGLEFLIYFQGNSAPDKSGLPSDRFSAERTGGSVSTLTIQRTQQEDSAVYLCASSPATGELFFGEGSRLTVL.

This clonotype has a count of ten or more. The rearrangement joins TRBV7-9 to TRBJ1-1; D uncertain. CDR1 and CDR2 (germline): SEHNR, FQNEAQ (reference sequence). The CDR3 spans 11 residues. Trimming shortened V by 5 bases and J by 8 bases, and 9 bases separated the two germline ends. DNA for the CDR3: TGTGCCAGCAGCCGAAGCCACGAAGCTTTCTTT. Protein: CASSRSHEAFF.

This clonotype was counted between two and nine times. The genes are TRBV14 and TRBJ2-6; 15 bases line up with TRBD2. This CDR3 has 20 residues. V shed 5 bases and J 3 bases; nucleotides not matched to a gene: 11. Per the germline V gene, CDR1 is SGHDN and CDR2 is FVKESK. Here the CDR3 DNA reads TGTGCCAGCAGCTTATCACCGGGACTAGCGGGAGGAATTGGGGCCAACGTCCTGACTTTC. This gives the protein CASSLSPGLAGGIGANVLTF. The entire variable domain, with the rest obtained from reference TRBV14 and TRBJ2-6, is as follows: EAGVTQFPSHSVIEKGQTVTLRCDPISGHDNLYWYRRVMGKEIKFLLHFVKESKQDESGMPNNRFLAERTGGTYSTLKVQPAELEDSGVYFCASSLSPGLAGGIGANVLTFGAGSRLTVL.

This clonotype was observed at least ten times. The chain carries TRBV6-5 and TRBJ1-1, with D unclear. Germline CDR1 and CDR2: MNHEY and SVGAGI. The CDR3 runs 13 residues. Trimming stripped 7 bases from V and 4 bases from J, with 13 bases between. The CDR3 is CASIHSSGTEAFF. CDR3 DNA: TGTGCCAGCATACACTCGTCGGGCACTGAAGCTTTCTTT.

This clonotype was observed at least ten times. In DNA, the CDR3 is TGTGCCAGCAGCGGACACCGTGACAGGGTCTTAGCTGAAGCTTTCTTT. This gives the protein CASSGHRDRVLAEAFF. This chain connects TRBV28 to TRBJ1-1, with 7 bases aligning to TRBD1. The V and J ends lost 6 bases and 6 bases, in that order; junction bases with no gene match: 16. The CDR3 contains 16 residues. Germline V gene lookup returns CDR1 MDHEN and CDR2 SYDVKM.

This clonotype was detected a few times. The chain recombines TRBV18 with TRBJ2-7; 12 nucleotides align to TRBD1. The V segment lost 2 bases and the J segment 5 bases; nucleotides outside the gene matches: 4. CDR1 is KGHSH, CDR2 LQKENI, per germline. The CDR3 covers 15 residues. This CDR3 is CASSPGTGGFDEQYF. CDR3 DNA sequence: TGTGCCAGCTCACCAGGGACAGGGGGCTTCGACGAGCAGTACTTC. Looking up the rest from reference TRBV18 and TRBJ2-7 gives the full variable domain: NAGVMQNPRHLVRRRGQEARLRCSPMKGHSHVYWYRQLPEEGLKFMVYLQKENIIDESGMPKERFSAEFPKEGPSILRIQQVVRGDSAAYFCASSPGTGGFDEQYFGPGTRLTVT.

A few counts support this clonotype. This sequence joins TRBV20-1 and TRBJ2-7; D may be TRBD1 (6 bases). Germline CDR1 and CDR2: DFQATT and SNEGSKA (reference sequence). The V end lost 6 bases, the J end lost 3 bases, and 21 bases lay between the germline ends. The CDR3 runs to 15 residues. For the CDR3, the DNA is TGCAGTGCAGACGGGGTATCGGGACACCTCTACGAGCAGTACTTC. Protein: CSADGVSGHLYEQYF.

This clonotype was seen at least ten times. This sequence joins TRBV12-3 or TRBV12-4 and TRBJ2-7; 7 positions agree with TRBD2. This CDR3 region has 12 residues. The trim removed 7 bases at V and 4 bases at J, leaving 4 bases unmatched. The chain's CDR3 is CASIGGGYEQYF. The CDR3 bases are TGTGCCAGCATTGGGGGGGGGTACGAGCAGTACTTC.

This clonotype was observed at least ten times. The CDR3 here is CASSLALRGANTEAFF. The CDR3, as DNA: TGTGCCAGCAGTTTAGCGCTAAGAGGGGCGAACACTGAAGCTTTCTTT. V and J are TRBV12-3 or TRBV12-4 and TRBJ1-1; weak D call: TRBD1 (5 bases). The CDR3 totals 16 residues. V shed 0 bases and J shed 1 base, with 12 bases lying between them.

This clonotype was observed at least ten times. This chain joins TRBV27 and TRBJ1-1; D call uncertain. Between the trimmed V and J ends, which lost 0 bases and 8 bases, there was a span of 10 bases. The V gene's germline CDR1 is MNHEY and CDR2 SMNVEV (reference sequence). This CDR3 spans 13 amino acids. The CDR3 region is CASSLSSRFEAFF. In nucleotides, the CDR3 is TGTGCCAGCAGTTTATCGTCCCGGTTCGAAGCTTTCTTT.

This clonotype has at least ten counts. The chain carries TRBV6-1 and TRBJ1-5; D not certain. Germline values: CDR1 MNHNS, CDR2 SASEGT. The CDR3 runs to 12 residues. The ends were cut back, 3 bases at V and 7 bases at J, with 7 bases in the middle. CDR3 sequence reads: CASSDRVQPQHF. As DNA, the CDR3 is TGTGCCAGCAGTGATCGGGTACAGCCCCAGCATTTT.

This clonotype appeared many times. The chain recombines TRBV28 with TRBJ2-7; no clear D. The CDR3 has 13 residues. CDR1 and CDR2 from the germline V gene are MDHEN and SYDVKM. With 6 bases removed from V and 3 bases from J, the gap between germline ends came to 12 bases. This chain's CDR3 is CASSQTPDYEQYF. The CDR3 nucleotides read TGTGCCAGCAGCCAGACACCTGACTACGAGCAGTACTTC.

This chain uses TRBV10-2 with TRBJ2-7; D is unresolved. The CDR3 contains 13 residues. The V gene lost 7 bases and the J gene lost 4 bases, with 14 bases spanning the gap. The V gene's germline CDR1 is WSHSY and CDR2 SAAADI. The CDR3 bases are TGCGCCAGCACGGTGAACAGACCGTACGAGCAGTACTTC. Amino acids: CASTVNRPYEQYF.

The chain employs TRBV6-1 and TRBJ2-7; D might be TRBD2 (6 bases). This CDR3 is 13 amino acids long. Germline V CDR1 and CDR2: MNHNS, SASEGT. The V gene lost 4 bases and the J gene lost 6 bases, with 13 bases spanning the gap. This chain's CDR3 is CASSADGSGEQYF. CDR3 DNA: TGTGCCAGCAGTGCCGACGGGAGCGGCGAGCAGTACTTC.

This chain joins TRBV28 and TRBJ1-4; D gene unclear. This CDR3 contains 13 residues. The germline CDR1 and CDR2 sequences are MDHEN and SYDVKM. Trimming took 6 bases from V and 6 from J, leaving 11 bases between them. The CDR3 DNA is TGTGCCAGCAGCCCAGAATGGGATGAAAAACTGTTTTTT. Translated, it gives CASSPEWDEKLFF. The variable domain in full, with the rest retrieved from reference TRBV28 and TRBJ1-4, is DVKVTQSSRYLVKRTGEKVFLECVQDMDHENMFWYRQDPGLGLRLIYFSYDVKMKEKGDIPEGYSVSREKKERFSLILESASTNQTSMYLCASSPEWDEKLFFGSGTQLSVL.

The chain carries TRBV2 and TRBJ1-5; no definite D call. Germline V CDR1 and CDR2: SNHLY, FYNNEI. V was trimmed by 0 bases and J by 4 bases, leaving 13 bases between them. CDR3 length: 16 amino acids. The DNA of the CDR3 is TGTGCCAGCAGTGAAGCGCTTCTCTGGGCGAATCAGCCCCAGCATTTT. Translation gives CASSEALLWANQPQHF.

This clonotype occurred many times. V and J are TRBV2 and TRBJ1-1, with D unresolved. Trimming took off 0 bases at V and 1 base at J, with 6 bases between the two ends. The germline V gene has CDR1 SNHLY and CDR2 FYNNEI. This CDR3 contains 14 residues. CDR3 nucleotides: TGTGCCAGCAGTGAAGCGCCCGGGAACACTGAAGCTTTCTTT. It translates to CASSEAPGNTEAFF.